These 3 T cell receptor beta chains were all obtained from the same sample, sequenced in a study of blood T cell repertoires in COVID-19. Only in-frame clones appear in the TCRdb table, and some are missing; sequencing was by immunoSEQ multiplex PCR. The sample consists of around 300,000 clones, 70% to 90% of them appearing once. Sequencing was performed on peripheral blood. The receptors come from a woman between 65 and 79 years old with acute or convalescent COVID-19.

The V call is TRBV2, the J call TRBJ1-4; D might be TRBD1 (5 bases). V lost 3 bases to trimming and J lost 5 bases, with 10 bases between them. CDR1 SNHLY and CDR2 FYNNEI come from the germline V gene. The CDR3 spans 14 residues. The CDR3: CASSEEGFNEKLFF. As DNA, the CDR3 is TGTGCCAGCAGTGAGGAGGGGTTCAATGAAAAACTGTTTTTT.

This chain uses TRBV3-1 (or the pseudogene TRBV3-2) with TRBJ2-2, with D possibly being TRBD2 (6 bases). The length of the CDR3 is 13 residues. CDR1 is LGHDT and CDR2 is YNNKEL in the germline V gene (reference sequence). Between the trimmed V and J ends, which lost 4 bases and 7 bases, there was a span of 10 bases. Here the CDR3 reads CASSPGGNGELFF. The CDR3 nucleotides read TGTGCCAGCAGCCCCGGGGGTAACGGGGAGCTGTTTTTT.

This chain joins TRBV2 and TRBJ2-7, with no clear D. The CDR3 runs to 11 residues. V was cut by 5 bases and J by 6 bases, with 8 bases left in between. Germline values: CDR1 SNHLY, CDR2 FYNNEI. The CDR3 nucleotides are TGTGCCAGCAGTTCGGGTGGCGAGCAGTACTTC. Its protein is CASSSGGEQYF.